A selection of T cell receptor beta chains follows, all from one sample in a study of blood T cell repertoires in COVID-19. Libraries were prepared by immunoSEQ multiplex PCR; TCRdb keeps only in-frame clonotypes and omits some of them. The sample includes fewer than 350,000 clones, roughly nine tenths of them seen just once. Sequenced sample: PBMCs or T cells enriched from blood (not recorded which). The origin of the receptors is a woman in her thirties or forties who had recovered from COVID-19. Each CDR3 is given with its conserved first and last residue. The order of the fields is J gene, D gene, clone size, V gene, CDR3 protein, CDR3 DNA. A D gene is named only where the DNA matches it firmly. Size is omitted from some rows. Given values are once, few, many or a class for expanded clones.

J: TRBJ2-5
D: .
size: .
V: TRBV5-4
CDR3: CASRDAQGSQETQYF
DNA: TGTGCCAGCAGGGACGCTCAGGGCTCCCAAGAGACCCAGTACTTC

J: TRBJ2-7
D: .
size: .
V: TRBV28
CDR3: CASNTISGPSYEQYF
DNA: TGTGCCAGCAACACCATTAGCGGACCCTCCTACGAGCAGTACTTC

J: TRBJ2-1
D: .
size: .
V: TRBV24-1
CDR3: CATSGEGRREQFF
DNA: TGTGCCACCAGTGGTGAAGGGAGGCGGGAGCAGTTCTTC

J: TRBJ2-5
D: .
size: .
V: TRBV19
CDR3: CASSIPRGVGGQETQYF
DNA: TGTGCCAGTAGTATCCCTCGCGGGGTCGGGGGCCAAGAGACCCAGTACTTC

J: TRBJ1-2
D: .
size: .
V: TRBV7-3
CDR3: CASSPAAGVNYGYTF
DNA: TGTGCCAGCAGCCCTGCGGCGGGGGTGAACTATGGCTACACCTTC

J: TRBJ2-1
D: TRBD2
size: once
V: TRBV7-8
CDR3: CASSTSGYPYNEQFF
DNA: TGTGCCAGCAGCACTAGCGGGTACCCCTACAATGAGCAGTTCTTC

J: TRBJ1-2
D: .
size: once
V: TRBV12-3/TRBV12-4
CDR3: CASSARDTYGYTF
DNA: TGTGCCAGCAGTGCCCGGGACACTTATGGCTACACCTTC

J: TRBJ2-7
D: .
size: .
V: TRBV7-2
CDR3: CASSLARRGIEQYF
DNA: TGTGCCAGCAGCTTGGCCAGGAGGGGCATCGAGCAGTACTTC

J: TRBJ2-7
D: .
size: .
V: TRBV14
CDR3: CASSAGFRTSSYEQYF
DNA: TGTGCCAGCAGTGCGGGGTTCCGGACTTCCTCCTACGAGCAGTACTTC

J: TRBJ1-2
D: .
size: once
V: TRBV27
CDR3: CASSFLGRGEYGYTF
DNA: TGTGCCAGCAGTTTCCTCGGCAGGGGAGAGTATGGCTACACCTTC

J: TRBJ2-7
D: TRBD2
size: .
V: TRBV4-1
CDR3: CASSHTTPREGLAEQYF
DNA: TGCGCCAGCAGCCACACCACCCCGAGGGAGGGCCTGGCGGAGCAGTACTTC

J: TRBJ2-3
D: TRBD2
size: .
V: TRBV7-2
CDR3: CASSLVGSGGQNTQYF
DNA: TGTGCCAGCAGCTTAGTGGGCTCGGGGGGGCAAAATACGCAGTATTTT

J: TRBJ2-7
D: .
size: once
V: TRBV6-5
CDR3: CASSSTRSDEQYF
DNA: TGTGCCAGCAGTTCGACTAGGTCGGACGAGCAGTACTTC

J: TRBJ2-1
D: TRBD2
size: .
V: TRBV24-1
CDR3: CATSDFATGGHNEQFF
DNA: TGTGCCACCAGTGATTTTGCAACGGGAGGCCACAATGAGCAGTTCTTC

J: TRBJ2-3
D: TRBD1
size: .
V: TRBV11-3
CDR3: CASSARDSSTDTQYF
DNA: TGTGCCAGCAGCGCCAGGGACAGCTCTACAGATACGCAGTATTTT

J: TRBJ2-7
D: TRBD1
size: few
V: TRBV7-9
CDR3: CASSANHPGQGAYEQYF
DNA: TGTGCCAGCAGCGCCAACCACCCGGGACAGGGGGCCTACGAGCAGTACTTC

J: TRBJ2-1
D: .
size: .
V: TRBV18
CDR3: CASSPPGPSRDEQFF
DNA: TGTGCCAGCTCACCACCAGGACCAAGCAGGGATGAGCAGTTCTTC

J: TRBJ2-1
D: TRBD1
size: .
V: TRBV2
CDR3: CASRGFDRDRGFF
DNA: TGTGCCAGCAGGGGATTCGACAGAGACAGGGGGTTCTTC

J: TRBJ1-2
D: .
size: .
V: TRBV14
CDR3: CASSQGLNYGYTF
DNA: TGTGCCAGCAGCCAGGGACTAAACTATGGCTACACCTTC

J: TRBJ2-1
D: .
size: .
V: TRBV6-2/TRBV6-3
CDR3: CASSEFNEQFF
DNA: TGTGCCAGCAGCGAGTTCAATGAGCAGTTCTTC

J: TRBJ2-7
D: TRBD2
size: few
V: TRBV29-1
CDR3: CSVAGGLAGPTSYEQYF
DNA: TGCAGCGTTGCGGGCGGTCTAGCGGGACCAACTAGCTACGAGCAGTACTTC

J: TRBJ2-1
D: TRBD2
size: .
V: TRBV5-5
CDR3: CASSQGLAGYNEQFF
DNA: TGTGCCAGCAGCCAGGGACTAGCGGGATACAATGAGCAGTTCTTC

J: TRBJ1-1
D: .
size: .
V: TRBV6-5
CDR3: CASSYSGGVGTEAFF
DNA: TGTGCCAGCAGTTACTCGGGCGGGGTCGGGACTGAAGCTTTCTTT